One T cell receptor (beta chain) is described in this entry. As yet, its antigen is unknown. The data derive from a study of memory CD4+ T cells and cytomegalovirus serostatus. Study conclusions and caveats: CD4+ memory repertoires contained about two fifths of the 164 reported CMV TCRbeta sequences. The CMV-associated TCR signature appears largely within the CD4+ memory repertoire.

Single viable CD3+CD4+CD8-CD45RO+ cells were sorted as the memory CD4+ T cells. Serum IgG to CMV pp150, pp28, p38 and p52 defined serostatus. Clones were sequenced by immunoSEQ multiplex PCR, and TCRdb holds only the in-frame ones, with some missing. Of 50,000 to 70,000 clones in the sample, about 68% were seen once. V was clipped by 1 base and J by 5 bases, with 8 bases between them. Germline V gives CDR1 SSHAT, CDR2 FNYEAQ (reference sequence). The CDR3 has 14 residues. Sequencing input: memory CD4+ T cells from blood. This clonotype originated in an adult in good health and CMV-seropositive. This chain uses TRBV7-7 with TRBJ2-2; no firm D call. This chain's CDR3 is CASSLESLTGELFF. The CDR3 region has the DNA TGTGCCAGCAGCTTAGAGTCCCTGACCGGGGAGCTGTTTTTT.